Following are 18 T cell receptor beta chains from one sample sequenced in a study of PD-1 blockade in classical Hodgkin lymphoma (dated by TCRdb to the early 2020s). The time point label of this sample denotes: cycle 1 day 1 (C1D1), immediately before nivolumab initiation. All trial patients had relapsed after autologous stem cell transplantation, with cohorts A, B and C differing in prior brentuximab vedotin exposure. Library preparation employed the immunoSEQ multiplex PCR assay. TCRdb limited this immuneACCESS table to in-frame rearrangements with V and J called. A share of clones is missing; checked studies link under half to unresolved V genes, and the rest is unexplained. In all, the sample holds 45,000 or so clones, and around nine tenths of those were seen once. About a tenth of the sample comes from the top ten. Specimen: peripheral blood mononuclear cells (PBMCs), collected at baseline. Every receptor here comes from a human donor with classical Hodgkin lymphoma.

This chain links TRBV19 with TRBJ1-1, with 8 nucleotides matching TRBD1. The trim removed 9 bases at V and 5 bases at J, leaving 2 bases unmatched. This CDR3 has 11 residues. In germline, CDR1 is LNHDA, CDR2 SQIVND (reference sequence). This chain's CDR3 is CARRTGTEAFF. The CDR3 DNA sequence: TGTGCCAGACGGACAGGGACTGAAGCTTTCTTT.

The chain employs TRBV5-4 and TRBJ1-1; a weak D match, TRBD1 (6 bases). The CDR3 covers 15 residues. Germline lookup yields CDR1 SGHNT and CDR2 YYREEE (reference sequence). Trimming took off 3 bases at V and 2 bases at J, with 14 bases between the two ends. The CDR3: CASSSQPRGNTEAFF. CDR3 DNA sequence: TGTGCCAGCAGCTCCCAGCCCAGGGGCAACACTGAAGCTTTCTTT.

The chain recombines TRBV7-9 with TRBJ2-7; tentative D call: TRBD1 (6 bases). The CDR3 consists of 12 residues. The germline CDR1 and CDR2 sequences are SEHNR and FQNEAQ (reference sequence). Trimming took off 6 bases at V and 4 bases at J, with 10 bases between the two ends. CDR3 sequence: CASSRGGYEQYF. DNA for the CDR3: TGTGCCAGCAGTCGAGGGGGTTACGAGCAGTACTTC.

The chain is built from TRBV5-1 and TRBJ2-1; D could derive from TRBD1 or TRBD2 (5 bases each). V was trimmed by 4 bases and J by 10 bases, leaving 12 bases between them. This CDR3 comprises 12 residues. The germline V gene encodes CDR1 SGHRS and CDR2 YFSETQ. CDR3 in DNA: TGCGCCAGCAGCACAGGACTGAAGGAGCAGTTCTTC. It is translated as CASSTGLKEQFF.

The chain uses TRBV9 and TRBJ1-1; 7 bases line up with TRBD1. Losses at the gene ends were 2 bases for V and 8 bases for J; bases not matched to a gene: 3. This CDR3 contains 12 residues. Germline assignment: CDR1 SGDLS and CDR2 YYNGEE. The CDR3 region has the DNA TGTGCCAGCAGCGTGAAGACAGGGGAAGCTTTCTTT. It is translated as CASSVKTGEAFF.

The rearrangement links TRBV25-1 to TRBJ2-2, with D tentatively TRBD1 (5 bases). With 2 bases removed from V and 7 bases from J, the gap between germline ends came to 20 bases. This CDR3 region has 17 residues. Germline V gene lookup returns CDR1 MGHDK and CDR2 SYGVNS. Here the CDR3 DNA reads TGTGCCAGCAGTGAAAGAAGATGGGGCCTGGATCGCGGGGAGCTGTTTTTT. Protein product: CASSERRWGLDRGELFF.

The chain has TRBV27 and TRBJ1-1; 9 bases are a match to TRBD1. This CDR3 is built from 18 residues. Looked up from germline, CDR1 is MNHEY and CDR2 is SMNVEV (reference sequence). J was trimmed by 5 bases and V by 2 bases; bases with no gene match: 15. CDR3 sequence: CASSLPSTGGGYSTEAFF. CDR3 DNA sequence: TGTGCCAGCAGTTTACCCTCAACAGGGGGCGGTTATAGTACTGAAGCTTTCTTT.

This rearrangement joins TRBV28 to TRBJ2-4; D gene ambiguous. The CDR3 has 15 residues. Germline V gene data show CDR1 as MDHEN and CDR2 as SYDVKM. The germline V and J ends were trimmed by 2 bases and 1 base, with 9 bases remaining between them. CDR3 DNA sequence: TGTGCCAGCAGTTTAGGCCTCGGGGCCAAAAACATTCAGTACTTC. Its translation: CASSLGLGAKNIQYF.

The gene calls are TRBV4-1 and TRBJ1-2; 9 bases are shared with TRBD1. J gave up 3 bases and V 0 bases, and 14 bases lay outside the gene matches. Germline lookup yields CDR1 MGHRA and CDR2 YSYEKL. The CDR3 is 19 residues long. The CDR3 region is CASSQETGKRGQGYYGYTF. For the CDR3, the DNA is TGCGCCAGCAGCCAAGAAACCGGAAAGCGGGGACAGGGTTACTATGGCTACACCTTC.

V gene TRBV19 combines with J gene TRBJ2-2, with 9 bases fitting TRBD1. The CDR3 sequence is 16 residues long. With 3 bases clipped from V and 7 bases from J, the junction kept 9 bases outside the gene matches. In germline, CDR1 is LNHDA, CDR2 SQIVND (reference sequence). Here the CDR3 reads CASSMLGQGKNGELFF. The CDR3 DNA is TGTGCCAGTAGTATGCTGGGACAGGGAAAGAACGGGGAGCTGTTTTTT.

V gene TRBV6-1 combines with J gene TRBJ2-7; tentatively, D is TRBD2 (5 bases). From germline, CDR1 is MNHNS and CDR2 SASEGT. V lost 6 bases and J lost 3, with 9 bases in between. The CDR3 contains 12 residues. CDR3 nucleotides: TGTGCCAGCAGCCATGGGAGCTACGAGCAGTACTTC. Translating gives CASSHGSYEQYF.

The V and J genes are TRBV5-5 and TRBJ1-4; TRBD1 might be the D (6 bases). Germline V gene lookup returns CDR1 SGHKS and CDR2 YYEKEE (reference sequence). CDR3 length: 15 amino acids. Trimming stripped 3 bases from V and 7 bases from J, with 16 bases between. CDR3 in amino acids: CASSSEGTRSEKLFF. For the CDR3, the DNA is TGTGCCAGCAGCTCGGAGGGGACAAGGAGTGAAAAACTGTTTTTT.

V and J are TRBV5-1 and TRBJ2-7; D is undetermined. The V gene's germline CDR1 is SGHRS and CDR2 YFSETQ. V was pared by 0 bases and J by 2 bases, with 9 bases between. This CDR3 has 14 amino acids. In DNA form, the CDR3 reads TGCGCCAGCAGCTTGGAGGGCAGAGCCTACGAGCAGTACTTC. Encoded protein: CASSLEGRAYEQYF.

V is TRBV5-1 and J is TRBJ2-7; 9 bases are shared with TRBD1. V lost 4 bases and J lost 4; bases outside the gene matches: 12. The CDR3 extends over 16 amino acids. The germline gives CDR1 SGHRS, CDR2 YFSETQ. CDR3 in DNA: TGCGCCAGCAGCCAAAATTTAAACAGGGGGCTATACGAGCAGTACTTC. Residues: CASSQNLNRGLYEQYF.

The chain uses TRBV28 and TRBJ2-7; the match to TRBD2 covers 8 bases. V was pared by 3 bases and J by 4 bases, with 8 bases of the junction left unmatched. Germline CDR1 and CDR2: MDHEN and SYDVKM. The CDR3 runs to 15 residues. For the CDR3, the DNA is TGTGCCAGCAGTTTCGCAATAGCGGGGACTTACGAGCAGTACTTC. Residues: CASSFAIAGTYEQYF. The full variable domain, its missing parts supplied by reference TRBV28 and TRBJ2-7, is DVKVTQSSRYLVKRTGEKVFLECVQDMDHENMFWYRQDPGLGLRLIYFSYDVKMKEKGDIPEGYSVSREKKERFSLILESASTNQTSMYLCASSFAIAGTYEQYFGPGTRLTVT.

The chain uses TRBV13 and TRBJ2-2; 15 nucleotides align to TRBD2. The CDR3 loop spans 15 amino acids. Germline V gene lookup returns CDR1 PRHDT and CDR2 FYEKMQ (reference sequence). V gave up 3 bases and J gave up 7 bases; unmatched junction bases: 0. The CDR3 nucleotides are TGTGCCAGCAGCTTGGGACTAGCGGGAGGCGGGGAGCTGTTTTTT. Translating it yields CASSLGLAGGGELFF.

The V gene is TRBV6-4, the J gene TRBJ2-1, with TRBD2 identical over 7 bases. The germline CDR1 and CDR2 sequences are MRHNA and SNTAGT. The CDR3 has 14 amino acids. V lost 1 base and J lost 6; bases outside the gene matches: 3. CDR3 DNA sequence: TGTGCCAGCAGTGACTTGGCGGGAGCCAATGAGCAGTTCTTC. Its translation is CASSDLAGANEQFF.

This sequence joins TRBV7-9 and TRBJ1-2; no firm D call. CDR1 is SEHNR and CDR2 is FQNEAQ in the germline V gene (reference sequence). V was clipped by 1 base and J by 6 bases, with 12 bases between them. CDR3 size: 14 residues. CDR3 loop: CASSLVTAGDGYTF. DNA for the CDR3: TGTGCCAGCAGCTTAGTCACAGCTGGGGATGGCTACACCTTC.